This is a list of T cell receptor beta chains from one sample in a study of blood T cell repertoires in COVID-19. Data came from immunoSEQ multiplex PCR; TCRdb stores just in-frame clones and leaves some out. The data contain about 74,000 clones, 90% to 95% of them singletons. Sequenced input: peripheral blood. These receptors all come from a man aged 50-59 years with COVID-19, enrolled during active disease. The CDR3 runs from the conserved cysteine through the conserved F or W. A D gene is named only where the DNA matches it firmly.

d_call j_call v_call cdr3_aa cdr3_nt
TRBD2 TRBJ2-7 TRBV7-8 CASSWDSGPTYSYEQYF TGTGCCAGCAGCTGGGATAGCGGGCCTACCTACTCCTACGAGCAGTACTTC
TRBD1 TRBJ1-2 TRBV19 CASTGTGGGYGYTF TGTGCCAGTACCGGGACAGGGGGCGGCTATGGCTACACCTTC
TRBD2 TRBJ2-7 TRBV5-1 CASSGGTSGLRPYEQYF TGCGCCAGCAGCGGAGGGACTAGCGGGTTGCGCCCCTACGAGCAGTACTTC
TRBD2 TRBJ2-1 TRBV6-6 CASRGELAGYNEQFF TGTGCCAGCAGGGGGGAACTAGCGGGGTACAATGAGCAGTTCTTC
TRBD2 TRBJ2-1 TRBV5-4 CASSIGLAGLYNEQFF TGTGCCAGCAGCATAGGACTAGCGGGCTTATACAATGAGCAGTTCTTC
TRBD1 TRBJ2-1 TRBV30 CAWAGQGGGAQFF TGTGCCTGGGCTGGACAGGGAGGAGGGGCCCAGTTCTTC
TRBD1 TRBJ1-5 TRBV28 CASSPRTGIQPQHF TGTGCCAGCAGTCCGAGGACAGGGATCCAGCCCCAGCATTTT
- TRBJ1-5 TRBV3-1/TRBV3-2 CASSQRGAQPQHF TGTGCCAGCAGCCAACGGGGGGCCCAGCCCCAGCATTTT
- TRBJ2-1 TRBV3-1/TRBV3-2 CAARAPPYNEQFF TGTGCCGCGCGGGCCCCCCCCTACAATGAGCAGTTCTTC
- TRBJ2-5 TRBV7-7 CASSQGGGETQYF TGTGCCAGCAGTCAGGGGGGTGGAGAGACCCAGTACTTC